Following are 15 T cell receptor beta chains from one sample sequenced in a study of shared T cell receptors in the human thymus. The method was immunoSEQ multiplex PCR; TCRdb's version includes in-frame clones alone and lacks a portion of them. The table records about 380,000 clones, approximately 95% of them present only once. Material: thymocytes. The source is a human donor.

V and J are TRBV5-4 and TRBJ2-7; TRBD1 matches 9 bases. Per germline, CDR1 SGHNT and CDR2 YYREEE (reference sequence). V shed 4 bases and J 5 bases; nucleotides not matched to a gene: 16. The CDR3 runs to 17 residues. The chain's CDR3 is CASSPPVGQGALHEQYF. The CDR3 region has the DNA TGTGCCAGCAGCCCGCCGGTGGGACAGGGCGCTTTGCACGAGCAGTACTTC.

A single count supports this clone. This chain uses TRBV27 with TRBJ2-7, with a possible D match to TRBD2 (5 bases). This CDR3 region has 14 residues. Trimming cost V 2 bases and J 0 bases, with 8 bases left between them. Germline values: CDR1 MNHEY, CDR2 SMNVEV (reference sequence). DNA for the CDR3: TGTGCCAGCAGTTTAAGGAGGACCTCCTACGAGCAGTACTTC. Translating it yields CASSLRRTSYEQYF.

This clone was recorded once. The chain carries TRBV5-1 and TRBJ2-1; 8 bases are a match to TRBD2. The CDR3 spans 15 residues. Per germline, CDR1 SGHRS and CDR2 YFSETQ. The V and J ends lost 1 base and 4 bases, in that order; junction bases with no gene match: 4. The CDR3 spells CASSLSGSSYNEQFF. The DNA of the CDR3 is TGCGCCAGCAGCTTGAGCGGGAGCTCGTACAATGAGCAGTTCTTC. Supplemented by reference TRBV5-1 and TRBJ2-1, the full variable domain reads KAGVTQTPRYLIKTRGQQVTLSCSPISGHRSVSWYQQTPGQGLQFLFEYFSETQRNKGNFPGRFSGRQFSNSRSEMNVSTLELGDSALYLCASSLSGSSYNEQFFGPGTRLTVL.

The chain links TRBV12-2 to TRBJ1-1; the table calls TRBD1, which could not be checked here. TRBV12-2 counts as a pseudogene. This CDR3 comprises 16 residues. The CDR3 nucleotides are TGTGCAAGTCGCTTAGGGCGGGACAGGGAGAGAACTGAAGCTTTCTTT. Protein: CASRLGRDRERTEAFF.

This clone was observed a few times. The genes are TRBV11-3 and TRBJ1-1, with 7 positions matching TRBD1. Germline V gene sequence: CDR1 SGHNT, CDR2 YENEEA. Trimming at V came to 1 base and at J to 3 bases, leaving 8 bases not matched to a gene. This CDR3 contains 16 residues. The DNA for the CDR3 is TGTGCCAGCAGCTTAGGGATACAGGGGAAGGACACTGAAGCTTTCTTT. It encodes CASSLGIQGKDTEAFF.

V usage is TRBV7-9 and J usage is TRBJ2-3; 10 bases align to TRBD2. Unmatched junction bases numbered 13, after V lost 4 bases and J lost 6 bases. The germline V gene encodes CDR1 SEHNR and CDR2 FQNEAQ (reference sequence). The CDR3 is 17 amino acids. CDR3 sequence (DNA): TGTGCCAGCAGCTCCCCCTTGCTAGCGGGAGCAGGGGATACGCAGTATTTT. Protein: CASSSPLLAGAGDTQYF.

This sequence joins TRBV11-2 and TRBJ2-2; possibly TRBD2 for D (6 bases). The CDR3 is 15 amino acids. The germline V gene encodes CDR1 SGHAT and CDR2 FQNNGV. V shed 6 bases and J shed 0 bases, with 11 bases lying between them. DNA for the CDR3: TGTGCCAGCAGGGGGGGAGAGTCGAACACCGGGGAGCTGTTTTTT. Its protein is CASRGGESNTGELFF.

The chain recombines TRBV6-6 with TRBJ1-1, with D maybe TRBD1 (5 bases). The germline gives CDR1 MNHNY, CDR2 SVGAGI (reference sequence). The CDR3 contains 14 residues. Trimming removed 6 bases from V and 2 bases from J, with 13 bases in between. CDR3 sequence (DNA): TGTGCCAGCAGACCGGGGACGAGAAACACTGAAGCTTTCTTT. This encodes CASRPGTRNTEAFF.

CDR3 nucleotides: TGCGCCAGCACGAGGGACAGCTCCTACGAGCAGTACTTC. Residues: CASTRDSSYEQYF. The genes are TRBV23-1 and TRBJ2-7; 7 nucleotides agree with TRBD1. TRBV23-1 falls under the ORF class, with uncertain function. V trimming: 7 bases; J trimming: 0 bases; junction bases outside the gene matches: 3. The CDR3 is 13 residues long.

The V gene is TRBV28, the J gene TRBJ2-7, with 9 bases lining up with TRBD2. CDR3 size: 14 residues. V lost 3 bases to trimming and J lost 6 bases; unmatched junction nucleotides: 6. Germline lookup yields CDR1 MDHEN and CDR2 SYDVKM. CDR3 bases: TGTGCCAGCAGTTTCCCCGGGACTAGCTTCGAGCAGTACTTC. It translates to CASSFPGTSFEQYF.

The chain couples TRBV13 to TRBJ2-1; 14 nucleotides agree with TRBD2. The CDR3 length is 19 residues. In germline, CDR1 is PRHDT, CDR2 FYEKMQ (reference sequence). V was pared by 4 bases and J by 9 bases, with 17 bases of the junction left unmatched. CDR3 nucleotide sequence: TGTGCCAGCAGCTCGAACCCTAGACTAGCGGGAGGGCGGCGGGGTGAGCAGTTCTTC. Translated, it gives CASSSNPRLAGGRRGEQFF.

The V and J genes are TRBV28 and TRBJ1-1, with D perhaps TRBD1 (5 bases). V lost 4 bases and J 8 bases, leaving 14 bases between the germline ends. The germline V gene encodes CDR1 MDHEN and CDR2 SYDVKM. This CDR3 has 13 amino acids. This CDR3 reads CASSSYWGGEAFF. DNA for the CDR3: TGTGCCAGCAGTTCCTATTGGGGGGGGGAAGCTTTCTTT.

The chain has TRBV19 and TRBJ2-2; 10 bases are a match to TRBD2. Per germline, CDR1 LNHDA and CDR2 SQIVND (reference sequence). V shed 5 bases and J 0 bases; nucleotides not matched to a gene: 6. CDR3 length equals 17 residues. In nucleotides, the CDR3 is TGTGCCAGTAGTTCAAAGCGGGAGGGGTCGAACACCGGGGAGCTGTTTTTT. Amino acid sequence: CASSSKREGSNTGELFF.

The CDR3 reads CASTPGTGVEKLFF. The DNA of the CDR3 is TGTGCCAGCACCCCCGGGACAGGGGTCGAAAAACTGTTTTTT. The chain employs TRBV28 and TRBJ1-4, with TRBD1 matching 10 bases. Germline V gene lookup returns CDR1 MDHEN and CDR2 SYDVKM. V shed 7 bases, J shed 8 bases, and the junction held 7 bases outside the gene matches. This CDR3 has 14 residues.

V usage is TRBV5-6 and J usage is TRBJ2-1; a possible D gene is TRBD1 (6 bases). Germline V lookup: CDR1 SGHDT, CDR2 YYEEEE. V dropped 3 bases and J dropped 3 bases, with 13 bases sitting between them. This CDR3 has 15 amino acids. The chain's CDR3 is CASSCPTGGYNEQFF. The CDR3 DNA is TGTGCCAGCAGCTGCCCGACAGGAGGCTACAATGAGCAGTTCTTC.